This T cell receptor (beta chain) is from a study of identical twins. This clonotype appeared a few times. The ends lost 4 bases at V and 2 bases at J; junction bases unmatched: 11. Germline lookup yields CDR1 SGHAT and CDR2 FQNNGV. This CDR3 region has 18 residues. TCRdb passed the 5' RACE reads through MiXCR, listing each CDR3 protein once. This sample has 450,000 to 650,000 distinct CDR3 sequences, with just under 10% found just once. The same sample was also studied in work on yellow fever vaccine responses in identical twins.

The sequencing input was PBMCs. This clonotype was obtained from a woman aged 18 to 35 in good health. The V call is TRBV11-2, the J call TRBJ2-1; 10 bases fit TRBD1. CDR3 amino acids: CASSSGTGAFPTYNEQFF. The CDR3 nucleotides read TGTGCCAGCAGCTCCGGGACAGGGGCCTTCCCAACCTACAATGAGCAGTTCTTC.